Each of the 30 T cell receptor beta chains below was sequenced from the same sample in a study of blood T cell repertoires in COVID-19. Here immunoSEQ multiplex PCR was the method, and the copy in TCRdb shows in-frame clones only, minus some. Here the sample spans roughly 290,000 clones, around 90% being singletons. Sample: PBMCs or T cells enriched from blood (not recorded which). The source of these receptors is a woman aged 18-29 years with acute COVID-19.

The rearrangement uses TRBV28 and TRBJ2-2, with D possibly being TRBD1 (6 bases). Germline V gene data show CDR1 as MDHEN and CDR2 as SYDVKM. The V gene lost 6 bases and the J gene lost 0 bases, with 14 bases spanning the gap. This CDR3 comprises 16 residues. The CDR3: CASSRLAGANTGELFF. CDR3 DNA: TGTGCCAGCAGCCGCCTGGCAGGGGCGAACACCGGGGAGCTGTTTTTT.

This clone appeared a few times. The genes are TRBV6-6 and TRBJ2-1, with TRBD2 matching 10 bases. CDR3 size: 19 residues. V lost 6 bases to trimming and J lost 2 bases; unmatched junction nucleotides: 16. Germline lookup yields CDR1 MNHNY and CDR2 SVGAGI (reference sequence). This CDR3 reads CASSSPLGAGGPPYNEQFF. CDR3 DNA: TGTGCCAGCAGCTCACCCCTTGGAGCGGGAGGGCCCCCCTACAATGAGCAGTTCTTC.

CDR3 loop: CATSRDTGRAYGNTIYF. The CDR3 DNA follows: TGTGCCACCAGCAGAGATACAGGCAGGGCGTATGGAAACACCATATATTTT. The V gene is TRBV15, the J gene TRBJ1-3, with D possibly matching TRBD1 (5 bases). The length of the CDR3 is 17 residues. Germline V lookup: CDR1 LNHNV, CDR2 YYDKDF (reference sequence). The germline V and J ends were trimmed by 0 bases and 3 bases, with 15 bases remaining between them.

The chain combines TRBV28 with TRBJ1-2, with a weak D call TRBD1 (6 bases). Germline values: CDR1 MDHEN, CDR2 SYDVKM. This CDR3 has 14 residues. The V and J ends lost 6 bases and 0 bases respectively, with 11 bases between them. The CDR3 loop is CASSPGTTNYGYTF. The CDR3 DNA is TGTGCCAGCAGCCCTGGGACAACTAACTATGGCTACACCTTC.

This chain links TRBV6-5 with TRBJ2-7; the match to TRBD1 covers 7 bases. In germline, CDR1 is MNHEY, CDR2 SVGAGI. J gave up 5 bases and V 7 bases, and 14 bases lay outside the gene matches. CDR3 size: 15 residues. The CDR3 DNA sequence: TGTGCCAGCACCTATGGTAGGGGGCGTCACCACGAGCAGTACTTC. Amino acids: CASTYGRGRHHEQYF.

The V gene is TRBV19, the J gene TRBJ2-5; a possible D gene is TRBD1 (8 bases). With 10 bases removed from V and 5 bases from J, the gap between germline ends came to 17 bases. Germline-derived CDR1 and CDR2 are LNHDA and SQIVND (reference sequence). This CDR3 region has 13 residues. Written as DNA, the CDR3 is TGTGCCACAACAGGGGGGGCAAGGGAGACCCAGTACTTC. This sequence encodes CATTGGARETQYF.

CDR3 nucleotides: TGTGCCAGCTCACCGACCACGCCCGGACAGACCTACGAGCAGTACTTC. It translates to CASSPTTPGQTYEQYF. The chain employs TRBV18 and TRBJ2-7; D may be TRBD1 (6 bases). Germline V gene data show CDR1 as KGHSH and CDR2 as LQKENI. The V gene lost 3 bases and the J gene lost 2 bases, with 17 bases spanning the gap. The CDR3 loop spans 16 amino acids.

This rearrangement joins TRBV15 to TRBJ2-2, with TRBD2 matching 13 bases. The V gene end was trimmed by 5 bases and the J gene end by 5 bases; junction bases not matched to a gene: 5. The CDR3 covers 16 residues. The germline V gene has CDR1 LNHNV and CDR2 YYDKDF (reference sequence). CDR3 protein: CATSRGLAGNTGELFF. The CDR3 DNA follows: TGTGCCACCAGCCGGGGACTAGCGGGAAATACCGGGGAGCTGTTTTTT.

The V call is TRBV14, the J call TRBJ1-4, with 9 bases aligning to TRBD1. The length of the CDR3 is 16 residues. V trimming: 3 bases; J trimming: 8 bases; junction bases outside the gene matches: 10. Germline CDR1 reads SGHDN; CDR2 reads FVKESK. CDR3 protein: CASSQSTGTGREKLFF. The CDR3 region has the DNA TGTGCCAGCAGCCAGTCCACCGGGACAGGGCGGGAAAAACTGTTTTTT.

V gene TRBV10-3 combines with J gene TRBJ1-2; TRBD1 agrees at 7 bases. CDR3 length: 13 residues. CDR1 and CDR2 from the germline V gene are ENHRY and SYGVKD. Germline trimming cut 2 bases from V and 14 bases from J; bases unmatched to any gene: 11. CDR3 protein: CAISEGTGQAQTF. The DNA of the CDR3 is TGTGCCATCAGTGAGGGTACAGGACAGGCACAAACCTTC.

V is TRBV4-1 and J is TRBJ2-2; 10 bases map to TRBD2. The CDR3 length is 15 residues. Unmatched junction bases numbered 3, after V lost 2 bases and J lost 6 bases. Germline CDR1 is MGHRA and CDR2 is YSYEKL. CDR3 DNA sequence: TGCGCCAGCAGCCAAACTAGCGGGACGGCCGGGGAGCTGTTTTTT. It yields the protein CASSQTSGTAGELFF.

V is TRBV18 and J is TRBJ1-2, with TRBD1 identical over 8 bases. After removal of 5 bases from V and 5 bases from J, the junction contained 10 bases not matched to a gene. The CDR3 has 15 amino acids. CDR1 is KGHSH and CDR2 is LQKENI in the germline V gene. This CDR3 reads CASSYTIGQGYGYTF. The CDR3 DNA sequence: TGTGCCAGCTCATACACCATTGGACAGGGTTATGGCTACACCTTC.

The V gene is TRBV6-5, the J gene TRBJ1-1; a weak D match, TRBD1 (5 bases). The germline gives CDR1 MNHEY, CDR2 SVGAGI. The length of the CDR3 is 12 residues. CDR3: CADRLSNTEAFF. The CDR3 DNA reads as TGTGCTGACAGACTCTCGAACACTGAAGCTTTCTTT.

The chain employs TRBV11-2 and TRBJ2-7, with a weak D call TRBD1 (6 bases). V lost 0 bases, J lost 5 bases, and 14 bases lay in between. Germline CDR1 and CDR2: SGHAT and FQNNGV. The CDR3 has 15 residues. In DNA, the CDR3 is TGTGCCAGCAGCTTAGATAGGACAGCCTTGAACGAGCAGTACTTC. Protein: CASSLDRTALNEQYF. Full variable domain (missing parts from reference TRBV11-2 and TRBJ2-7): EAGVAQSPRYKIIEKRQSVAFWCNPISGHATLYWYQQILGQGPKLLIQFQNNGVVDDSQLPKDRFSAERLKGVDSTLKIQPAKLEDSAVYLCASSLDRTALNEQYFGPGTRLTVT.

This chain links TRBV11-3 with TRBJ2-7; 7 bases line up with TRBD1. This CDR3 contains 15 residues. Trimming at V came to 0 bases and at J to 5 bases, leaving 7 bases not matched to a gene. The V gene's germline CDR1 is SGHNT and CDR2 YENEEA. The CDR3 loop reads CASSLEKLGGHEQYF. CDR3 coding DNA: TGTGCCAGCAGCTTAGAGAAGCTAGGGGGCCACGAGCAGTACTTC.

The rearrangement links TRBV11-2 to TRBJ1-2; 12 bases match TRBD1. CDR1 is SGHAT and CDR2 is FQNNGV in the germline V gene. The ends lost 3 bases at V and 8 bases at J; junction bases unmatched: 4. CDR3 size: 14 residues. The CDR3: CASSLGQGALGYTF. The CDR3 DNA sequence: TGTGCCAGCAGCTTGGGACAGGGGGCTCTCGGCTACACCTTC. Full variable domain (rest looked up from reference TRBV11-2 and TRBJ1-2): EAGVAQSPRYKIIEKRQSVAFWCNPISGHATLYWYQQILGQGPKLLIQFQNNGVVDDSQLPKDRFSAERLKGVDSTLKIQPAKLEDSAVYLCASSLGQGALGYTFGSGTRLTVV.

This clone was seen more than once but under ten times. The chain joins TRBV28 to TRBJ2-2, with unresolved D. The CDR3 runs 15 residues. Germline V gene sequence: CDR1 MDHEN, CDR2 SYDVKM. V dropped 5 bases and J dropped 4 bases, with 14 bases sitting between them. CDR3 protein: CASSTRRPATGELFF. The CDR3 region has the DNA TGTGCCAGCAGTACCCGGAGACCCGCCACCGGGGAGCTGTTTTTT.

The chain joins TRBV19 to TRBJ1-6, with 8 bases lining up with TRBD1. With 7 bases clipped from V and 7 bases from J, the junction kept 9 bases outside the gene matches. The CDR3 has 15 residues. Germline CDR1 reads LNHDA; CDR2 reads SQIVND (reference sequence). In DNA form, the CDR3 reads TGTGCCAGTACTACGCAGGGGGCGGTAAATTCACCCCTCCACTTT. It is translated as CASTTQGAVNSPLHF.

The chain recombines TRBV4-1 with TRBJ1-4; D gene uncertain. The ends were cut back, 4 bases at V and 8 bases at J, with 11 bases in the middle. This CDR3 comprises 13 residues. Germline CDR1 reads MGHRA; CDR2 reads YSYEKL. CDR3 sequence: CASSPLGLEKLFF. CDR3 bases: TGCGCCAGCAGCCCCCTAGGACTCGAAAAACTGTTTTTT.

The chain uses TRBV4-1 and TRBJ1-4, with 7 bases lining up with TRBD1. Losses at the gene ends were 2 bases for V and 8 bases for J; bases not matched to a gene: 11. CDR3 length: 16 amino acids. Germline-derived CDR1 and CDR2 are MGHRA and YSYEKL. Written as DNA, the CDR3 is TGCGCCAGCAGCCAACGAAATCAGGGGGTATTAGAAAAACTGTTTTTT. It yields the protein CASSQRNQGVLEKLFF.

This chain joins TRBV18 and TRBJ2-6; tentative D call: TRBD2 (6 bases). This CDR3 is 17 amino acids long. CDR1 KGHSH and CDR2 LQKENI come from the germline V gene. The V and J ends lost 3 bases and 0 bases respectively, with 12 bases between them. The CDR3: CASSPSTTSSGANVLTF. The CDR3 nucleotides are TGTGCCAGCTCACCGTCAACGACTAGCTCTGGGGCCAACGTCCTGACTTTC.

This chain links TRBV30 with TRBJ2-1; 8 bases are shared with TRBD1. The germline V gene has CDR1 GTSNPN and CDR2 SVGIG (reference sequence). V shed 3 bases and J 5 bases; nucleotides not matched to a gene: 0. The CDR3 is 12 amino acids. The CDR3 loop reads CAWRTGDNEQFF. As DNA, the CDR3 is TGTGCCTGGAGGACAGGGGACAATGAGCAGTTCTTC.

The chain carries TRBV11-2 and TRBJ2-1; 11 positions match TRBD2. The CDR3 runs 16 residues. CDR1 and CDR2 from the germline V gene are SGHAT and FQNNGV. Trimming cost V 3 bases and J 7 bases; bases outside gene matches: 8. The chain's CDR3 is CASSFQLAGERNEQFF. The CDR3 nucleotides are TGTGCCAGCAGCTTCCAACTAGCGGGAGAGAGAAATGAGCAGTTCTTC.

The CDR3 DNA reads as TGCGCCAGCAGCCGCAATTCCCTAAAGACAGGGGACTCCTACGAGCAGTACTTC. This gives the protein CASSRNSLKTGDSYEQYF. The chain carries TRBV4-1 and TRBJ2-7, with 8 bases lining up with TRBD1. V shed 4 bases and J 0 bases; nucleotides not matched to a gene: 14. CDR3 length equals 18 residues. Germline V gene lookup returns CDR1 MGHRA and CDR2 YSYEKL.

The rearrangement uses TRBV28 and TRBJ2-1, with 8 bases lining up with TRBD2. The V segment lost 3 bases and the J segment 3 bases; nucleotides outside the gene matches: 10. CDR3 length: 17 residues. Per the germline V gene, CDR1 is MDHEN and CDR2 is SYDVKM. CDR3 in DNA: TGTGCCAGCAGTTTTCCTCTTACTAGCGGAGTCTACAATGAGCAGTTCTTC. This translates into CASSFPLTSGVYNEQFF.

The chain joins TRBV6-1 to TRBJ2-3; 10 bases match TRBD2. The CDR3 is made up of 14 amino acids. CDR1 and CDR2 from the germline V gene are MNHNS and SASEGT. V was pared by 8 bases and J by 8 bases, with 10 bases of the junction left unmatched. CDR3 protein: CASQREGQSGTQYF. The CDR3 DNA is TGTGCCAGCCAGCGGGAGGGCCAATCGGGTACGCAGTATTTT.

The V call is TRBV5-1, the J call TRBJ2-5, with TRBD1 as a possible D gene (5 bases). V was cut by 2 bases and J by 5 bases, with 10 bases left in between. Germline V CDR1 and CDR2: SGHRS, YFSETQ. The CDR3 runs 13 residues. As DNA, the CDR3 is TGCGCCAGCAGCTTAGGCAGGGCGGAGACCCAGTACTTC. It codes for CASSLGRAETQYF.

The chain has TRBV21-1 and TRBJ2-7; the D segment call TRBD2 is taken from the table without a DNA check. TRBV21-1 is marked as a pseudogene. The CDR3 spans 17 residues. The CDR3 is CASSPGLAGHAVYEQYF. Here the CDR3 DNA reads TGTGCCAGCAGCCCGGGACTAGCGGGACACGCCGTTTACGAGCAGTACTTC.

The genes are TRBV12-2 and TRBJ1-5. TRBV12-2 is assigned pseudogene status. CDR3 length: 17 residues. This chain's CDR3 is CASRLTDKRGVVQPQHF. In DNA form, the CDR3 reads TGTGCAAGTCGCTTAACAGACAAACGGGGGGTAGTCCAGCCCCAGCATTTT.

The count of this clone is one. This rearrangement joins TRBV5-1 to TRBJ1-4; D unclear. Germline values: CDR1 SGHRS, CDR2 YFSETQ. Trimming removed 4 bases at V and 8 bases at J, with 18 bases between. The CDR3 is 15 amino acids. The CDR3 protein is CASSREHQRGEKLFF. The CDR3 DNA is TGCGCCAGCAGCAGGGAACACCAAAGAGGGGAAAAACTGTTTTTT.